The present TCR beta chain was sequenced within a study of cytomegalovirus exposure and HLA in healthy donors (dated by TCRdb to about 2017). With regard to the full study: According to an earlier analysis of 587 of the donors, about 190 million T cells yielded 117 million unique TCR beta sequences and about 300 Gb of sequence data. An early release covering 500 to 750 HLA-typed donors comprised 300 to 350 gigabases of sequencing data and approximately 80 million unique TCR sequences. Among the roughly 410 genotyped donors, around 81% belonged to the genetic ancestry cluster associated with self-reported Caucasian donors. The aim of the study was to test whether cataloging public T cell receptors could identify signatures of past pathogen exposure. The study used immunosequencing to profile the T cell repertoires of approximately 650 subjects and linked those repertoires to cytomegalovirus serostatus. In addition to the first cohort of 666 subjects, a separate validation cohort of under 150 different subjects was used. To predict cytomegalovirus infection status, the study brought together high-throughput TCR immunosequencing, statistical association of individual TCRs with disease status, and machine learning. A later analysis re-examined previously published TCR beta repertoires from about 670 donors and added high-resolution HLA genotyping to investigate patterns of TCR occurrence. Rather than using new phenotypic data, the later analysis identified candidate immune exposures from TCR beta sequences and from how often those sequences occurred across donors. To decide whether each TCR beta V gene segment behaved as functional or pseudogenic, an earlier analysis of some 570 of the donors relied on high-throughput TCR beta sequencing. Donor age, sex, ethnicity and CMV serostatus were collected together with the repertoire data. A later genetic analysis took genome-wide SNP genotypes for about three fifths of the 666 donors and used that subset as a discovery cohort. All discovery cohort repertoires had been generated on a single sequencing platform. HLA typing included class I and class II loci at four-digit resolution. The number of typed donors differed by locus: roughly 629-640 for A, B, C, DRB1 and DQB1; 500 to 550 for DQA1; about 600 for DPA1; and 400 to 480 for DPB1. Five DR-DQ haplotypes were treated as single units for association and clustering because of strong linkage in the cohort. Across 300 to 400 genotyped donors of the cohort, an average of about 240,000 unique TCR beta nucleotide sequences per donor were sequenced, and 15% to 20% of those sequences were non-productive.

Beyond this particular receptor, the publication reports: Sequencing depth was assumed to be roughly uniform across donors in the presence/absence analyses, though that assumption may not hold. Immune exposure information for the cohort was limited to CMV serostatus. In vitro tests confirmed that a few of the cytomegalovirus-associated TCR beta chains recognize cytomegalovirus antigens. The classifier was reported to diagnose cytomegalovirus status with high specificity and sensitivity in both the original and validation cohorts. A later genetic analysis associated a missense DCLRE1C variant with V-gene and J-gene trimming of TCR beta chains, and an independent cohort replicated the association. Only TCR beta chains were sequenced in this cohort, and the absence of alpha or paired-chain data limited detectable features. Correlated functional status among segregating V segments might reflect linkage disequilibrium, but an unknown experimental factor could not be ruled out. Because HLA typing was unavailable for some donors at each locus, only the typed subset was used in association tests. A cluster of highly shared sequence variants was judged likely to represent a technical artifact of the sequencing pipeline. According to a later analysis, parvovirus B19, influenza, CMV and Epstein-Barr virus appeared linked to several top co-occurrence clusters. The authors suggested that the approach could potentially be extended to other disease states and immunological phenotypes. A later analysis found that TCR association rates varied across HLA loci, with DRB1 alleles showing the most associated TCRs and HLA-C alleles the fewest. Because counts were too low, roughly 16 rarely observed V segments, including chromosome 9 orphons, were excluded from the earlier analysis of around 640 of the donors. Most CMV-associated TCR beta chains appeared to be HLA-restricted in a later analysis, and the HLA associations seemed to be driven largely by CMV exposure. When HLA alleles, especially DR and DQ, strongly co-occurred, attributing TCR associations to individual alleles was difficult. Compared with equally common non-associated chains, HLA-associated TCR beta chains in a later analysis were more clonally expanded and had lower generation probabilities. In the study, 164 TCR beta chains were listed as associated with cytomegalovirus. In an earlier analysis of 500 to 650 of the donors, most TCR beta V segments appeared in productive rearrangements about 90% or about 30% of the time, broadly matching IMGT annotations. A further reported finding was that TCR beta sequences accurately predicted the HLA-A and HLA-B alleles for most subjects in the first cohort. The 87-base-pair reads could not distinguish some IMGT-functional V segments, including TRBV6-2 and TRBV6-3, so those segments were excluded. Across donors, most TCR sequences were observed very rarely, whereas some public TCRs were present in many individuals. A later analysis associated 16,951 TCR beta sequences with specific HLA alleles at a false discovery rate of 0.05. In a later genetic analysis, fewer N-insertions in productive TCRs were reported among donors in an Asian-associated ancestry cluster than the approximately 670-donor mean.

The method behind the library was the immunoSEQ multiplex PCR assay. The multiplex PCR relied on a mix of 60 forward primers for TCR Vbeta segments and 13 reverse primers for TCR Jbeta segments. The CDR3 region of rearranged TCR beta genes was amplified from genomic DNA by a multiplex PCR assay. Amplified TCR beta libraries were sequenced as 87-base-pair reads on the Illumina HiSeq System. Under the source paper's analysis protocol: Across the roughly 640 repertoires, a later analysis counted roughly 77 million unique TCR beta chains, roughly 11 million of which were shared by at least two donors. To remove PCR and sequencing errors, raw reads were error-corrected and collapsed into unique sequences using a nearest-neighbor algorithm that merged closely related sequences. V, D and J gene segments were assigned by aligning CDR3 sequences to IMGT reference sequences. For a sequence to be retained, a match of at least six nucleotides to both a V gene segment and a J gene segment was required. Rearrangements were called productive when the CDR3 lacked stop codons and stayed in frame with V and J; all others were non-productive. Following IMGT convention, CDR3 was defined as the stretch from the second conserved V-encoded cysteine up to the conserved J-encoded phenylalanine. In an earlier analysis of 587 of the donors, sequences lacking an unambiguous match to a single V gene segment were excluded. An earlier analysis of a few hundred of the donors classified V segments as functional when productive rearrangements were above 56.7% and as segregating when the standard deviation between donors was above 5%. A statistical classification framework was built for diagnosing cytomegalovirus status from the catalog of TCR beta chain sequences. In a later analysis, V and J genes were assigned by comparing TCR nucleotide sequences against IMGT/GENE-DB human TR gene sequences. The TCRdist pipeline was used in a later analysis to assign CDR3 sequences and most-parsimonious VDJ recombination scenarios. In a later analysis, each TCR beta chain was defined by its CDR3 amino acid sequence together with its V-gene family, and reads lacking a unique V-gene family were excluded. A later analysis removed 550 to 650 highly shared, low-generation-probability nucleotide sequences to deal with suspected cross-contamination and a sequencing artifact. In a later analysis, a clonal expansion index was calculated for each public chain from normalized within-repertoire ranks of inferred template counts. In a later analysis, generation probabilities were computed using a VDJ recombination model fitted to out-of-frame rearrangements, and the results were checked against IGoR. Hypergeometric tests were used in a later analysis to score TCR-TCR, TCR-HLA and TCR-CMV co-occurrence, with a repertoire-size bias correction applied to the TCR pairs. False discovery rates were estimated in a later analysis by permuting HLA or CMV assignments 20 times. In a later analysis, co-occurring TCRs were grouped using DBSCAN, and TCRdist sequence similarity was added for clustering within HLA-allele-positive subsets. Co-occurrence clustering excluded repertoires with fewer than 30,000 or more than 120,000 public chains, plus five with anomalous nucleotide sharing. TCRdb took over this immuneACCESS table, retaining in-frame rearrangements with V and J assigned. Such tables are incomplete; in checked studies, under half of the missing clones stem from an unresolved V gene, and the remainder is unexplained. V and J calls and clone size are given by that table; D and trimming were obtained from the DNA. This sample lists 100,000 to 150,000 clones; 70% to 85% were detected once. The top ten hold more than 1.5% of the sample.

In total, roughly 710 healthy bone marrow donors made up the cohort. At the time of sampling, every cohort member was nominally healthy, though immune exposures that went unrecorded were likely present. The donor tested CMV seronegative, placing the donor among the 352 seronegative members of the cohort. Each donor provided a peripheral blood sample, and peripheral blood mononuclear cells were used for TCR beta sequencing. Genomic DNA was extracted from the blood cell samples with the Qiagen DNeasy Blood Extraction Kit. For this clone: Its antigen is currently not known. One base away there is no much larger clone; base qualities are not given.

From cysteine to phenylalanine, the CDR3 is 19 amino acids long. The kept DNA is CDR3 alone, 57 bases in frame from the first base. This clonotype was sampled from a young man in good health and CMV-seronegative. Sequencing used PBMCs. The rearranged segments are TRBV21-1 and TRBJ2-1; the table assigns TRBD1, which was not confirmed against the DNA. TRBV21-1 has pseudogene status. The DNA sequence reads TGTGCCAGCAGCAAAGTACTTTTAAGGGGGTCGGGCTCCTACAATGAGCAGTTCTTC. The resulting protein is CASSKVLLRGSGSYNEQFF.